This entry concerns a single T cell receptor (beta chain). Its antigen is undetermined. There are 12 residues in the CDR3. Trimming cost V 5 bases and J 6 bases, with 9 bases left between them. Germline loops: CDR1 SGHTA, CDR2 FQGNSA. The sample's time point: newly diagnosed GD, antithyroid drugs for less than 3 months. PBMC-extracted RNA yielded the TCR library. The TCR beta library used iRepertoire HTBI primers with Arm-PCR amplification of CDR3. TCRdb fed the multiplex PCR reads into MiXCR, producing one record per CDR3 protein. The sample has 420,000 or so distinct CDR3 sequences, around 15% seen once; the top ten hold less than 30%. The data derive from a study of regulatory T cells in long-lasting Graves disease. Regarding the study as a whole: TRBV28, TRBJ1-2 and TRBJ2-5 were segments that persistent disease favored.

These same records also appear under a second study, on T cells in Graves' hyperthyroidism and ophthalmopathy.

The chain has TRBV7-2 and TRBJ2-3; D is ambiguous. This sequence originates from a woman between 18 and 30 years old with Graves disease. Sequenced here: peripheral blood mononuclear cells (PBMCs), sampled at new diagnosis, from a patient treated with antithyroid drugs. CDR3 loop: CASSAPFDTQYF. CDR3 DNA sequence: TGTGCCAGCAGCGCCCCCTTTGATACGCAGTATTTT.